These 27 T cell receptor beta chains were sequenced from one sample in a study of identifying expanded T cells in peripheral blood (dated by TCRdb to about 2019). Preparation of the library involved the immunoSEQ multiplex PCR assay. Held by TCRdb, this immuneACCESS table contains in-frame sequences only and omits some clones. Under half of the omission traces to an unresolved V gene where checked; the cause of the rest is unknown. Counted in this sample were tens of thousands of clones; roughly 86% of them appeared once. The ten most abundant clones make up less than 6% of the sample. Input material: blood. These receptors all stem from a person aged 18-69 years in good health.

V gene TRBV19 combines with J gene TRBJ1-2; tentatively, D is TRBD1 (5 bases). This CDR3 region has 17 residues. V lost 4 bases and J 0 bases, leaving 18 bases between the germline ends. Germline CDR1 and CDR2: LNHDA and SQIVND (reference sequence). Here the CDR3 reads CASSSARGSRPNYGYTF. In DNA form, the CDR3 reads TGTGCCAGTAGTAGTGCTAGGGGAAGTCGACCTAACTATGGCTACACCTTC.

V is TRBV4-1 and J is TRBJ1-4; D remains unclear. With 1 base removed from V and 5 bases from J, the gap between germline ends came to 14 bases. Germline lookup yields CDR1 MGHRA and CDR2 YSYEKL. CDR3 size: 16 residues. CDR3 in amino acids: CASSQGVNSPNEKLFF. DNA of the CDR3: TGCGCCAGCAGCCAAGGCGTAAATTCCCCGAATGAAAAACTGTTTTTT.

V and J are TRBV6-1 and TRBJ1-5, with unresolved D. The CDR3 runs 14 residues. Germline V gene sequence: CDR1 MNHNS, CDR2 SASEGT. V lost 2 bases, J lost 6 bases, and 11 bases lay in between. The CDR3 protein is CASSEQPQGQPQHF. CDR3 in DNA: TGTGCCAGCAGTGAACAGCCCCAAGGTCAGCCCCAGCATTTT.

This chain joins TRBV30 and TRBJ2-5; D could derive from TRBD1 or TRBD2 (6 bases each). CDR3 length equals 13 residues. Deletions cut 2 bases from V and 4 bases from J, with 11 bases between. From germline, CDR1 is GTSNPN and CDR2 SVGIG (reference sequence). This chain's CDR3 is CAWSRGVLETQYF. DNA of the CDR3: TGTGCCTGGAGTAGGGGGGTACTAGAGACCCAGTACTTC.

This sequence joins TRBV7-9 and TRBJ2-1; 10 nucleotides agree with TRBD1. CDR1 SEHNR and CDR2 FQNEAQ come from the germline V gene (reference sequence). The V gene end was trimmed by 1 base and the J gene end by 9 bases; junction bases not matched to a gene: 6. The CDR3 length is 15 residues. This chain's CDR3 is CASSLEGQGKGEQFF. CDR3 nucleotides: TGTGCCAGCAGCTTAGAGGGACAGGGGAAGGGTGAGCAGTTCTTC.

This rearrangement joins TRBV5-5 to TRBJ2-7; D uncertain. This CDR3 is built from 12 residues. Trimming left V 1 base short and J 6 bases short, with 8 bases between. Per germline, CDR1 SGHKS and CDR2 YYEKEE (reference sequence). The DNA for the CDR3 is TGTGCCAGCAGCTTGAAGGGCGGCGAGCAGTACTTC. Translating gives CASSLKGGEQYF.

The chain carries TRBV11-2 and TRBJ2-5, with no clear D. V lost 3 bases and J 5 bases, leaving 16 bases between the germline ends. From germline, CDR1 is SGHAT and CDR2 FQNNGV. The CDR3 totals 15 residues. The CDR3 DNA is TGTGCCAGCAGCTTCGAGGTACAAGGATGGGAGACCCAGTACTTC. Amino acids: CASSFEVQGWETQYF.

The gene calls are TRBV2 and TRBJ2-7, with a tentative D call TRBD2 (6 bases). This CDR3 is built from 15 residues. Germline V CDR1 and CDR2: SNHLY, FYNNEI. The V gene lost 2 bases and the J gene lost 5 bases, with 16 bases spanning the gap. The CDR3: CASSERRGWGNEQYF. CDR3 in DNA: TGTGCCAGCAGTGAACGGAGGGGCTGGGGTAACGAGCAGTACTTC.

The chain has TRBV18 and TRBJ1-5; no clear D. V dropped 3 bases and J dropped 5 bases, with 8 bases sitting between them. CDR1 is KGHSH and CDR2 is LQKENI in the germline V gene. CDR3 length: 13 amino acids. This CDR3 is CASSPRDDQPQHF. CDR3 in DNA: TGTGCCAGCTCACCGCGGGATGATCAGCCCCAGCATTTT.

The chain couples TRBV15 to TRBJ2-5, with 8 bases that match TRBD2. The CDR3 is made up of 18 amino acids. Per the germline V gene, CDR1 is LNHNV and CDR2 is YYDKDF (reference sequence). V was clipped by 0 bases and J by 2 bases; unmatched bases: 11. In nucleotides, the CDR3 is TGTGCCACCAGCAGAGATGGGGGTAGCGGGGTTCCTCAAGAGACCCAGTACTTC. It codes for CATSRDGGSGVPQETQYF.

V gene TRBV7-8 combines with J gene TRBJ2-7; the match to TRBD1 covers 7 bases. This CDR3 region has 15 residues. CDR1 and CDR2 (germline): SGHVS, FQNEAQ. J gave up 7 bases and V 5 bases, and 14 bases lay outside the gene matches. The CDR3 is CASSTAVTGFFEQYF. The CDR3 coding sequence is TGTGCCAGCAGCACCGCCGTGACAGGGTTTTTTGAGCAGTACTTC.

The rearrangement joins TRBV6-1 to TRBJ1-5; possibly TRBD1 for D (6 bases). CDR3 length equals 14 residues. V shed 7 bases and J shed 2 bases, with 12 bases lying between them. Germline values: CDR1 MNHNS, CDR2 SASEGT. CDR3 sequence (DNA): TGTGCCAGCAAGGGGGTTTTGGGCAATCAGCCCCAGCATTTT. Translating it yields CASKGVLGNQPQHF.

In its sample, this clone was seen once. The chain has TRBV6-1 and TRBJ1-2; 8 bases map to TRBD1. CDR3 length equals 17 residues. The V gene end was trimmed by 2 bases and the J gene end by 8 bases; junction bases not matched to a gene: 16. CDR1 MNHNS and CDR2 SASEGT come from the germline V gene. The CDR3 spells CASSEPVAGGSKAGYTF. DNA of the CDR3: TGTGCCAGCAGTGAACCGGTAGCAGGGGGCAGTAAAGCGGGCTACACCTTC.

This chain joins TRBV9 and TRBJ1-2, with D possibly matching TRBD1 (5 bases). The CDR3 has 14 residues. The V and J ends lost 5 bases and 7 bases respectively, with 18 bases between them. Per the germline V gene, CDR1 is SGDLS and CDR2 is YYNGEE. CDR3: CASRDNDRLAGYTF. CDR3 DNA sequence: TGTGCCAGCAGGGACAACGACAGACTCGCTGGCTACACCTTC.

Regarding this clone: Germline is not matched at one junction end, which may reflect a read error. The sample contains more than one DNA sequence encoding this CDR3. The chain carries TRBV6-5 and TRBJ1-5; TRBD1 matches 7 bases. This CDR3 spans 15 amino acids. CDR1 MNHEY and CDR2 SVGAGI come from the germline V gene. The CDR3 is CASSYSRGGDQPQHF. CDR3 sequence (DNA): TGTGCTAGCAGTTACAGTAGAGGGGGCGATCAGCCCCAGCATTTT.

J is TRBJ2-1 and V is TRBV6-1, with 11 bases fitting TRBD1. Unmatched junction bases numbered 10, after V lost 4 bases and J lost 14 bases. Germline lookup yields CDR1 MNHNS and CDR2 SASEGT. This CDR3 has 14 residues. In DNA form, the CDR3 reads TGTGCCAGCAGTGGGACAGGGGGCGCGAATGGCAAGTTCTTC. Its translation: CASSGTGGANGKFF.

CDR3 region: CASSQDLVEPSLNEQFF. DNA of the CDR3: TGCGCCAGCAGCCAAGATTTGGTCGAGCCCTCTTTGAATGAGCAGTTCTTC. The chain is built from TRBV4-1 and TRBJ2-1, with D unresolved. V was shortened by 0 bases and J by 7 bases, with 19 bases between the two germline ends. The CDR3 is 17 amino acids. Germline CDR1 MGHRA, CDR2 YSYEKL.

The chain has TRBV6-1 and TRBJ2-7; 7 bases align to TRBD1. V lost 8 bases and J lost 1; bases outside the gene matches: 2. Germline values: CDR1 MNHNS, CDR2 SASEGT. CDR3 length equals 12 residues. The CDR3 reads CASGQVSYEQYF. CDR3 DNA sequence: TGTGCCAGCGGACAGGTATCCTACGAGCAGTACTTC.

The rearrangement uses TRBV9 and TRBJ2-1, with 8 bases that match TRBD2. Germline V gene data show CDR1 as SGDLS and CDR2 as YYNGEE. The CDR3 runs 18 residues. Losses at the gene ends were 1 base for V and 1 base for J; bases not matched to a gene: 10. CDR3 amino acids: CASSVWSGGPLSYNEQFF. The CDR3, as DNA: TGTGCCAGCAGCGTATGGAGCGGGGGCCCTCTTTCCTACAATGAGCAGTTCTTC.

This CDR3 is CASSFRTGMVGYTF. In DNA form, the CDR3 reads TGTGCCAGCAGCTTTCGGACAGGGATGGTCGGCTACACCTTC. This chain joins TRBV5-4 and TRBJ1-2, with 8 bases lining up with TRBD1. Trimming removed 2 bases from V and 8 bases from J; junction bases left unmatched: 8. Germline V gives CDR1 SGHNT, CDR2 YYREEE (reference sequence). The CDR3 length is 14 residues.

The rearrangement links TRBV30 to TRBJ2-1, with unresolved D. Between the trimmed V and J ends, which lost 1 base and 0 bases, there was a span of 10 bases. The germline V gene encodes CDR1 GTSNPN and CDR2 SVGIG (reference sequence). This CDR3 contains 15 residues. The CDR3 DNA reads as TGTGCCTGGAGTGACGGCTCTAGCTCCTACAATGAGCAGTTCTTC. The encoded protein is CAWSDGSSSYNEQFF. Together with reference TRBV30 and TRBJ2-1, the CDR3 gives the full variable domain: SQTIHQWPATLVQPVGSPLSLECTVEGTSNPNLYWYRQAAGRGLQLLFYSVGIGQISSEVPQNLSASRPQDRQFILSSKKLLLSDSGFYLCAWSDGSSSYNEQFFGPGTRLTVL.

J is TRBJ2-5 and V is TRBV9, with 9 bases aligning to TRBD2. Germline CDR1 is SGDLS and CDR2 is YYNGEE. The CDR3 is 15 amino acids. Trimming took 2 bases from V and 2 from J; bases not matched to a gene: 4. The CDR3 is CASSVSSGEQETQYF. Written as DNA, the CDR3 is TGTGCCAGCAGCGTGTCTAGCGGGGAACAAGAGACCCAGTACTTC.

A word on this clone: An end of the junction does not agree with germline; a read error may underlie this. The J gene is TRBJ2-6, the V gene TRBV5-1; TRBD1 is a possible D gene (6 bases). This CDR3 has 16 amino acids. Germline CDR1 reads SGHRS; CDR2 reads YFSETQ. As DNA, the CDR3 is TGCGCCAGCAGTTTGGATTGGGCCCAGGGGTCCAACGTCCTGACTTTC. Protein product: CASSLDWAQGSNVLTF.

V gene TRBV5-4 combines with J gene TRBJ2-3; 13 bases agree with TRBD2. The CDR3 sequence is 19 residues long. Trimming removed 3 bases from V and 5 bases from J; junction bases left unmatched: 15. Germline V lookup: CDR1 SGHNT, CDR2 YYREEE (reference sequence). The DNA for the CDR3 is TGTGCCAGCAGCTCACCCGGTCGACTAGCGGGGGGTCCCCGAGATACGCAGTATTTT. This sequence encodes CASSSPGRLAGGPRDTQYF.

This chain's CDR3 is CAWNWDTTGYEQYF. CDR3 DNA: TGTGCCTGGAATTGGGACACGACGGGTTACGAGCAGTACTTC. The chain is built from TRBV30 and TRBJ2-7; D might be TRBD1 (6 bases). Trimming took 4 bases from V and 4 from J, leaving 17 bases between them. CDR3 length: 14 residues. The V gene's germline CDR1 is GTSNPN and CDR2 SVGIG (reference sequence).

The J gene is TRBJ2-3, the V gene TRBV4-3, with D perhaps TRBD2 (6 bases). The V gene's germline CDR1 is LGHNA and CDR2 YSLEER. The CDR3 length is 14 residues. Between the trimmed V and J ends, which lost 4 bases and 5 bases, there was a span of 13 bases. Here the CDR3 reads CASSLLHGGDTQYF. The CDR3 region has the DNA TGCGCCAGCAGCCTACTACACGGGGGAGATACGCAGTATTTT.

CDR3 sequence: CASSPRGRFFPYEQYF. The CDR3 coding sequence is TGTGCCAGCAGCCCTCGGGGCAGGTTCTTCCCTTACGAGCAGTACTTC. The chain combines TRBV13 with TRBJ2-7, with D perhaps matching TRBD1 or TRBD2 (5 bases each). Germline lookup yields CDR1 PRHDT and CDR2 FYEKMQ (reference sequence). V was shortened by 5 bases and J by 4 bases, with 21 bases between the two germline ends. CDR3 length: 16 residues.